The sequence of this T cell receptor (beta chain) was determined in a study of T cell repertoires in cytomegalovirus infection. TCRdb redid the calling of the reads with MiXCR, one entry per CDR3 protein. The sample includes a few hundred thousand distinct CDR3 sequences, more than 30% of them seen just once. A note on this clonotype: Its antigen is not known.

V was pared by 6 bases and J by 7 bases, with 18 bases between. Germline-derived CDR1 and CDR2 are DFQATT and SNEGSKA (reference sequence). CDR3 length equals 13 residues. Study conclusions and caveats: CMV-specific HLA-C-restricted TCR beta clonotypes dominated the ex vivo response.

The chain combines TRBV20-1 with TRBJ1-2; D is possibly TRBD1 (5 bases). This TCR was recovered from a human donor in good health (CMV status not recorded). Some clones in this sample may be carry-over from other donors' samples. The sample consisted of cultured PBMCs, taken from culture after CMV antigen stimulation. CDR3 sequence: CSAPSSGHRGYTF. CDR3 nucleotide sequence: TGCAGTGCCCCCAGTTCGGGGCACCGTGGCTACACCTTC.